This entry lists 28 T cell receptor beta chains sequenced from one sample in a study of blood T cell repertoires in COVID-19. Some clones are missing from TCRdb's copy, which holds only in-frame ones; the method was immunoSEQ multiplex PCR. The sample holds a few hundred thousand clones, approximately 80% seen once. The source material was peripheral blood. All receptors derive from a young man with active or convalescent COVID-19.

This clone was found a few times. The rearrangement links TRBV4-1 to TRBJ2-5; possible D gene TRBD1, 6 bases. This CDR3 is built from 16 residues. The ends were cut back, 1 base at V and 5 bases at J, with 17 bases in the middle. Germline V gives CDR1 MGHRA, CDR2 YSYEKL. CDR3 amino acids: CASSQGLGAGQETQYF. The CDR3 nucleotides are TGCGCCAGCAGCCAAGGGTTGGGGGCCGGTCAGGAGACCCAGTACTTC.

V is TRBV5-1 and J is TRBJ1-5; D is ambiguous. The CDR3 totals 13 residues. Trimming pared 7 bases from V and 9 bases from J, leaving 17 bases between. Germline V gene sequence: CDR1 SGHRS, CDR2 YFSETQ. CDR3 sequence (DNA): TGCGCCAGCCAGGACGCCGTGGGAGGGCCCCAGCATTTT. It is translated as CASQDAVGGPQHF.

The count of this clone is one. This chain joins TRBV3-1 (or the pseudogene TRBV3-2) and TRBJ2-3; TRBD2 agrees at 15 bases. V gave up 4 bases and J gave up 2 bases; unmatched junction bases: 7. Germline-derived CDR1 and CDR2 are LGHDT and YNNKEL (reference sequence). This CDR3 is built from 18 residues. In DNA, the CDR3 is TGTGCCAGCAGCCTCGGACTAGCGGGAGGGCCTAACACAGATACGCAGTATTTT. This gives the protein CASSLGLAGGPNTDTQYF.

This rearrangement joins TRBV5-1 to TRBJ2-6; maybe TRBD1 (5 bases). V dropped 3 bases and J dropped 0 bases, with 10 bases sitting between them. The length of the CDR3 is 16 residues. Germline V gives CDR1 SGHRS, CDR2 YFSETQ. CDR3 bases: TGCGCCAGCAGCTCCGGACACGCCTCTGGGGCCAACGTCCTGACTTTC. Residues: CASSSGHASGANVLTF.

This rearrangement joins TRBV6-2 or TRBV6-3 to TRBJ2-3; TRBD2 matches 8 bases. Germline V CDR1 and CDR2: MNHEY, SVGEGT. This CDR3 comprises 14 residues. V shed 6 bases and J 6 bases; nucleotides not matched to a gene: 8. CDR3 loop: CASSPGGPEDTQYF. CDR3 in DNA: TGTGCCAGCAGCCCGGGGGGGCCGGAGGATACGCAGTATTTT.

This clone appeared once. This sequence joins TRBV28 and TRBJ1-5, with D unclear. The length of the CDR3 is 13 residues. Germline V lookup: CDR1 MDHEN, CDR2 SYDVKM. V lost 3 bases to trimming and J lost 6 bases, with 9 bases between them. DNA of the CDR3: TGTGCCAGCAGTTTGATAGAGGGTCAGCCCCAGCATTTT. Translating it yields CASSLIEGQPQHF.

The table lists this clone with a count of one. The chain is built from TRBV28 and TRBJ2-7, with D possibly matching TRBD2 (5 bases). Trimming took off 6 bases at V and 0 bases at J, with 24 bases between the two ends. Germline CDR1 and CDR2: MDHEN and SYDVKM. CDR3 size: 18 residues. CDR3 sequence reads: CASRTISGIGLSSYEQYF. The DNA for the CDR3 is TGTGCCAGCAGAACGATTTCTGGAATCGGACTTAGCTCCTACGAGCAGTACTTC.

The V gene is TRBV7-9, the J gene TRBJ2-7, with a possible D match to TRBD1 (5 bases). Germline CDR1 is SEHNR and CDR2 is FQNEAQ (reference sequence). This CDR3 region has 13 residues. V was pared by 3 bases and J by 5 bases, with 11 bases between. CDR3 bases: TGTGCCAGCAGCTTGGGGCCCCGGGACGAGCAGTACTTC. Protein: CASSLGPRDEQYF.

In its sample, this clone was seen a few times. The gene calls are TRBV9 and TRBJ2-7; D perhaps matches TRBD2 (5 bases). The CDR3 runs to 12 residues. Germline CDR1 reads SGDLS; CDR2 reads YYNGEE. V gave up 3 bases and J gave up 12 bases, with 16 bases separating them. In DNA form, the CDR3 reads TGTGCCAGCAGCGCAGGAGGTGACCTACTGTACTTC. Amino acid sequence: CASSAGGDLLYF.

The chain has TRBV7-2 and TRBJ1-2; D gene unclear. This CDR3 has 13 amino acids. Germline V gives CDR1 SGHTA, CDR2 FQGNSA. The V and J ends lost 3 bases and 4 bases respectively, with 9 bases between them. In DNA form, the CDR3 reads TGTGCCAGCAGCTTCCCGGGTTTCTATGGCTACACCTTC. This encodes CASSFPGFYGYTF. The full variable domain, its missing parts supplied by reference TRBV7-2 and TRBJ1-2, is GAGVSQSPSNKVTEKGKDVELRCDPISGHTALYWYRQSLGQGLEFLIYFQGNSAPDKSGLPSDRFSAERTGGSVSTLTIQRTQQEDSAVYLCASSFPGFYGYTFGSGTRLTVV.

This chain uses TRBV5-1 with TRBJ1-1; maybe TRBD1 (5 bases). CDR1 and CDR2 (germline): SGHRS, YFSETQ. The germline V and J ends were trimmed by 7 bases and 0 bases, with 10 bases remaining between them. The CDR3 runs to 13 residues. The CDR3: CASGSGMNTEAFF. The DNA of the CDR3 is TGCGCCAGCGGGTCAGGGATGAACACTGAAGCTTTCTTT.

This clone was recorded once. The chain recombines TRBV28 with TRBJ2-7; a possible D gene is TRBD1 (6 bases). Deletions cut 8 bases from V and 6 bases from J, with 17 bases between. The germline V gene encodes CDR1 MDHEN and CDR2 SYDVKM. This CDR3 is 13 amino acids long. CDR3 region: CASLLQQGLEQYF. The CDR3 DNA is TGTGCCAGCCTCCTCCAACAGGGTCTCGAGCAGTACTTC.

The chain is built from TRBV30 and TRBJ2-2; the D gene is possibly TRBD2 (5 bases). Trimming pared 3 bases from V and 5 bases from J, leaving 19 bases between. The CDR3 length is 16 residues. The germline CDR1 and CDR2 sequences are GTSNPN and SVGIG (reference sequence). The CDR3 DNA sequence: TGTGCCTGGAGCAGAGCCGGGATCATGAGGACCGGGGAGCTGTTTTTT. Protein product: CAWSRAGIMRTGELFF. Drawing the rest from reference TRBV30 and TRBJ2-2, the complete variable domain is SQTIHQWPATLVQPVGSPLSLECTVEGTSNPNLYWYRQAAGRGLQLLFYSVGIGQISSEVPQNLSASRPQDRQFILSSKKLLLSDSGFYLCAWSRAGIMRTGELFFGEGSRLTVL.

This clone was recorded a few times. This rearrangement joins TRBV6-5 to TRBJ1-3; D call uncertain. The CDR3 has 11 residues. Germline V CDR1 and CDR2: MNHEY, SVGAGI. Trimming took off 3 bases at V and 11 bases at J, with 8 bases between the two ends. CDR3 loop: CASSYYGSIYF. Written as DNA, the CDR3 is TGTGCCAGCAGTTATTACGGGTCCATATATTTT.

The CDR3 DNA reads TGTGCCACCAGCAGAGATGGGTGGACTAGCGGGAGGTCCGGCGGGGCCAACGTCCTGACTTTC. As protein: CATSRDGWTSGRSGGANVLTF. V usage is TRBV15 and J usage is TRBJ2-6; the match to TRBD2 covers 14 bases. The ends lost 0 bases at V and 4 bases at J; junction bases unmatched: 11. The CDR3 loop spans 21 amino acids. Germline assignment: CDR1 LNHNV and CDR2 YYDKDF (reference sequence).

The chain joins TRBV19 to TRBJ1-1; TRBD1 agrees at 7 bases. V was pared by 2 bases and J by 5 bases, with 5 bases of the junction left unmatched. This CDR3 is built from 14 residues. The germline CDR1 and CDR2 sequences are LNHDA and SQIVND (reference sequence). CDR3 sequence reads: CASSIKGAGTEAFF. The CDR3 DNA sequence: TGTGCCAGTAGTATAAAGGGGGCGGGTACTGAAGCTTTCTTT.

The chain links TRBV10-3 to TRBJ1-5, with 7 bases fitting TRBD1. In germline, CDR1 is ENHRY, CDR2 SYGVKD. The CDR3 contains 11 residues. V lost 11 bases, J lost 9 bases, and 7 bases stayed unmatched. CDR3: CAAGQLGPQHF. The CDR3 DNA is TGTGCCGCGGGACAGTTGGGGCCCCAGCATTTT.

The chain is built from TRBV5-1 and TRBJ2-5; D is unclear. Germline assignment: CDR1 SGHRS and CDR2 YFSETQ. V was shortened by 1 base and J by 5 bases, with 9 bases between the two germline ends. The CDR3 sequence is 13 residues long. The CDR3, as DNA: TGCGCCAGCAGCTTGTTGCCGCGGGAGACCCAGTACTTC. Translation gives CASSLLPRETQYF. Using reference TRBV5-1 and TRBJ2-5 for the parts outside the CDR3, the full variable domain is KAGVTQTPRYLIKTRGQQVTLSCSPISGHRSVSWYQQTPGQGLQFLFEYFSETQRNKGNFPGRFSGRQFSNSRSEMNVSTLELGDSALYLCASSLLPRETQYFGPGTRLLVL.

This chain links TRBV6-2 or TRBV6-3 with TRBJ1-2; tentative D call: TRBD1 (5 bases). Germline V gene lookup returns CDR1 MNHEY and CDR2 SVGEGT. The CDR3 extends over 14 amino acids. The germline V and J ends were trimmed by 0 bases and 5 bases, with 10 bases remaining between them. DNA for the CDR3: TGTGCCAGCAGTTACTCGAACAGGTTATATGGCTACACCTTC. Translated: CASSYSNRLYGYTF.

This clone showed up just once. This chain uses TRBV3-1 (or the pseudogene TRBV3-2) with TRBJ2-7; D call uncertain. This CDR3 is 14 amino acids long. Trimming pared 4 bases from V and 0 bases from J, leaving 10 bases between. Germline V gives CDR1 LGHDT, CDR2 YNNKEL (reference sequence). Here the CDR3 reads CASSRRDISYEQYF. The CDR3 bases are TGTGCCAGCAGCCGGCGTGACATCTCCTACGAGCAGTACTTC.

V usage is TRBV11-3 and J usage is TRBJ2-1; 9 nucleotides line up with TRBD2. Germline CDR1 and CDR2: SGHNT and YENEEA. The CDR3 sequence is 15 residues long. The J segment lost 2 bases and the V segment lost 2 bases, leaving 1 base of the junction unmatched. The CDR3 DNA reads as TGTGCCAGCAGCTTACTAGCGGGGACCTACAATGAGCAGTTCTTC. Encoded protein: CASSLLAGTYNEQFF.

This clone has just a few counts. The V and J genes are TRBV29-1 and TRBJ1-5; the match to TRBD1 covers 8 bases. The germline gives CDR1 SQVTM, CDR2 ANQGSEA. The CDR3 runs to 17 residues. J lost 0 bases, V lost 7 bases, and 14 bases had no gene match. The CDR3 is CSADGTGPPYSNQPQHF. CDR3 nucleotide sequence: TGCAGCGCCGACGGGACAGGCCCACCCTATAGCAATCAGCCCCAGCATTTT. The variable domain in full, with the rest retrieved from reference TRBV29-1 and TRBJ1-5, is SAVISQKPSRDICQRGTSLTIQCQVDSQVTMMFWYRQQPGQSLTLIATANQGSEATYESGFVIDKFPISRPNLTFSTLTVSNMSPEDSSIYLCSADGTGPPYSNQPQHFGDGTRLSIL.

The V call is TRBV6-5, the J call TRBJ2-7, with D perhaps matching TRBD1 (5 bases). This CDR3 spans 15 amino acids. The germline V and J ends were trimmed by 4 bases and 3 bases, with 16 bases remaining between them. Looked up from germline, CDR1 is MNHEY and CDR2 is SVGAGI. The CDR3 sequence: CASSFDDSPRYEQYF. CDR3 nucleotide sequence: TGTGCCAGCAGTTTCGACGACAGCCCCCGCTACGAGCAGTACTTC.

The chain uses TRBV5-6 and TRBJ2-7, with D possibly TRBD2 on 5 matching bases. Per the germline V gene, CDR1 is SGHDT and CDR2 is YYEEEE. Trimming cost V 0 bases and J 3 bases, with 10 bases left between them. CDR3 length: 14 residues. The CDR3 region has the DNA TGTGCCAGCAGCTTGGTGGAGGTCGGCTACGAGCAGTACTTC. Translation gives CASSLVEVGYEQYF.

The J gene is TRBJ2-1, the V gene TRBV11-3, with 11 bases identical to TRBD2. The CDR3 runs 15 residues. V was pared by 5 bases and J by 6 bases, with 6 bases of the junction left unmatched. Germline CDR1 and CDR2: SGHNT and YENEEA. CDR3: CASSETSGTGNEQFF. The CDR3 bases are TGTGCCAGCAGCGAGACTAGCGGGACCGGCAATGAGCAGTTCTTC.

This clone was seen once. The gene calls are TRBV10-1 and TRBJ2-7; 10 positions match TRBD2. This CDR3 contains 17 residues. Per the germline V gene, CDR1 is WNHNN and CDR2 is SYGVQD (reference sequence). Trimming cost V 3 bases and J 3 bases; bases outside gene matches: 11. The CDR3 region is CASSDGASGGQSYEQYF. The CDR3 DNA follows: TGCGCCAGCAGTGATGGGGCTAGCGGGGGTCAAAGCTACGAGCAGTACTTC.

This chain joins TRBV5-1 and TRBJ1-1, with a possible D match to TRBD1 (5 bases). This CDR3 comprises 15 residues. CDR1 and CDR2 (germline): SGHRS, YFSETQ. Trimming removed 4 bases at V and 1 base at J, with 14 bases between. The chain's CDR3 is CASSRIDSKNTEAFF. CDR3 nucleotides: TGCGCCAGCAGCCGAATCGACAGCAAGAACACTGAAGCTTTCTTT.

CDR3 bases: TGCGCCAGCAGCCCCGCTGGGGGGAGAGTCTCCTACAATGAGCAGTTCTTC. Its protein product is CASSPAGGRVSYNEQFF. V and J are TRBV5-1 and TRBJ2-1, with a weak D call TRBD2 (6 bases). The CDR3 is 17 amino acids. Between the trimmed V and J ends, which lost 4 bases and 0 bases, there was a span of 17 bases. In germline, CDR1 is SGHRS, CDR2 YFSETQ.